This TCR beta chain was recovered during a study of T cell responses to AZD1222 COVID-19 vaccine. General study findings and limits: When two AZD1222 doses had been given, Spike-specific TCR breadth and depth rose. CD4 TCRs linked to vaccination spanned spike, dominating at 160-218 and 743-854. There were mostly white British donors and more females than males, and clonal diversity was possibly underestimated. Nearly half of unique spike-specific TCRs reportedly avoided B.1.351 and B.1.1.7 mutated regions.

The CDR3 is made up of 14 amino acids. A note on this clone: Its cognate antigen is unknown.

Clones were read by immunoSEQ multiplex PCR, and TCRdb kept only the in-frame ones, dropping some. The sample contains roughly 160,000 clones, approximately 90% of which appear only once. The chain joins TRBV21-1 to TRBJ1-2; the table's TRBD1 call for D was not verified on the DNA. TRBV21-1 is reported as a pseudogene. The source is an adult who received the AZD1222 COVID-19 vaccine. The input for sequencing was peripheral blood, taken 28 days after the second AZD1222 dose. The DNA of the CDR3 is TGTGCCAGCAGTCGTAAGGACAGGGTCTATTGCTACACCTTC. This translates into CASSRKDRVYCYTF.